One and the same sample provided the 16 T cell receptor beta chains below, sequenced in a study of blood T cell repertoires in COVID-19. Assay: immunoSEQ multiplex PCR; the TCRdb copy retains only in-frame clones and omits some. Among about 50,000 clones, approximately 78% were seen once, and the ten largest hold 5.8%. Sequenced sample: PBMCs or T cells enriched from blood (not recorded which). These receptors came from a woman between 45 and 60 years old with acute COVID-19.

V and J are TRBV15 and TRBJ2-3; 13 nucleotides align to TRBD2. CDR1 is LNHNV and CDR2 is YYDKDF in the germline V gene (reference sequence). With V trimmed by 2 bases and J by 8 bases, 16 bases remained unmatched. There are 19 residues in the CDR3. The CDR3 DNA follows: TGTGCCACCAGCAGAAGCCCGGGACTAGCGGGGCCCCAAAAGGGTACGCAGTATTTT. This translates into CATSRSPGLAGPQKGTQYF.

The chain combines TRBV5-1 with TRBJ2-5; TRBD1 matches 10 bases. The CDR3 contains 15 residues. The germline V gene encodes CDR1 SGHRS and CDR2 YFSETQ. J lost 6 bases, V lost 0 bases, and 5 bases had no gene match. The CDR3 here is CASSLGGTGVKTQYF. In DNA, the CDR3 is TGCGCCAGCAGCTTGGGGGGGACAGGGGTAAAGACCCAGTACTTC. Drawing the rest from reference TRBV5-1 and TRBJ2-5, the complete variable domain is KAGVTQTPRYLIKTRGQQVTLSCSPISGHRSVSWYQQTPGQGLQFLFEYFSETQRNKGNFPGRFSGRQFSNSRSEMNVSTLELGDSALYLCASSLGGTGVKTQYFGPGTRLLVL.

The J gene is TRBJ1-2, the V gene TRBV15; D is perhaps TRBD1 (6 bases). This CDR3 comprises 16 residues. V dropped 0 bases and J dropped 5 bases, with 16 bases sitting between them. The V gene's germline CDR1 is LNHNV and CDR2 YYDKDF (reference sequence). The CDR3 sequence: CATSRESGGSYYGYTF. DNA of the CDR3: TGTGCCACCAGCAGAGAGTCGGGGGGCTCGTATTATGGCTACACCTTC.

J is TRBJ1-3 and V is TRBV12-5; the D is unclear. V was shortened by 6 bases and J by 4 bases, with 7 bases between the two germline ends. Per germline, CDR1 LGHNT and CDR2 FRNRAP. This CDR3 is 12 amino acids long. The CDR3 region is CASGKTGNTIYF. The CDR3 DNA sequence: TGTGCTAGTGGCAAAACAGGAAACACCATATATTTT. Full variable domain (remainder filled in from reference TRBV12-5 and TRBJ1-3): DARVTQTPRHKVTEMGQEVTMRCQPILGHNTVFWYRQTMMQGLELLAYFRNRAPLDDSGMPKDRFSAEMPDATLATLKIQPSEPRDSAVYFCASGKTGNTIYFGEGSWLTVV.

The rearrangement links TRBV28 to TRBJ1-2, with D perhaps matching TRBD1 (5 bases). The CDR3 is 14 residues long. Trimming removed 2 bases at V and 3 bases at J, with 10 bases between. Germline V CDR1 and CDR2: MDHEN, SYDVKM. As DNA, the CDR3 is TGTGCCAGCAGTTTAAGGACGGGGGACTATGGCTACACCTTC. This encodes CASSLRTGDYGYTF.

A note on this clone: One end of the junction does not line up with germline, which may come from a read error. The chain uses TRBV7-7 and TRBJ2-7; D unresolved. This CDR3 comprises 15 residues. Looked up from germline, CDR1 is SSHAT and CDR2 is FNYEAQ (reference sequence). The CDR3 region is CASSPHPRPLYEQYF. CDR3 coding DNA: TGTGCTAGCAGCCCTCACCCGCGCCCCCTCTACGAGCAGTACTTC. The full variable domain, completed using reference TRBV7-7 and TRBJ2-7, is GAGVSQSPRYKVTKRGQDVTLRCDPISSHATLYWYQQALGQGPEFLTYFNYEAQPDKSGLPSDRFSAERPEGSISTLTIQRTEQRDSAMYRCASSPHPRPLYEQYFGPGTRLTVT.

This chain links TRBV7-9 with TRBJ1-5; the D gene is possibly TRBD1 (6 bases). This CDR3 has 15 residues. Per the germline V gene, CDR1 is SEHNR and CDR2 is FQNEAQ (reference sequence). With 1 base removed from V and 2 bases from J, the gap between germline ends came to 9 bases. The CDR3 DNA follows: TGTGCCAGCAGCTTAGAAGGGGGGGGCAATCAGCCCCAGCATTTT. Translation gives CASSLEGGGNQPQHF.

This clone is medium-sized. This sequence joins TRBV11-3 and TRBJ2-7, with no clear D. The germline V and J ends were trimmed by 4 bases and 3 bases, with 7 bases remaining between them. Germline V gene lookup returns CDR1 SGHNT and CDR2 YENEEA. The CDR3 length is 12 residues. CDR3 nucleotides: TGTGCCAGCAGCTACAGCCTCTACGAGCAGTACTTC. Protein product: CASSYSLYEQYF.

The J gene is TRBJ1-2, the V gene TRBV20-1; D not certain. Germline CDR1 and CDR2: DFQATT and SNEGSKA (reference sequence). This CDR3 region has 11 residues. Between the trimmed V and J ends, which lost 7 bases and 4 bases, there was a span of 10 bases. The CDR3 loop reads CSGGSSYGYTF. CDR3 sequence (DNA): TGCAGTGGCGGGAGTAGCTATGGCTACACCTTC.

This clone was seen at least ten times. The chain couples TRBV2 to TRBJ1-2, with TRBD1 matching over 9 bases. The CDR3 has 15 residues. Trimming cost V 7 bases and J 4 bases; bases outside gene matches: 10. Per the germline V gene, CDR1 is SNHLY and CDR2 is FYNNEI. CDR3 DNA: TGTGCCAGCAACGGCCCCGGGACAGGGTTCTATGGCTACACCTTC. This sequence encodes CASNGPGTGFYGYTF.

On this clone: Other DNA variants within this sample encode the same CDR3. CDR3 loop: CASSQAGTADYEQYF. CDR3 bases: TGTGCCAGCAGCCAAGCCGGGACAGCCGACTACGAGCAGTACTTC. The chain has TRBV4-2 and TRBJ2-7; 7 nucleotides match TRBD1. Germline CDR1 is LGHNA and CDR2 is YNFKEQ. The ends lost 1 base at V and 3 bases at J; junction bases unmatched: 6. CDR3 length: 15 amino acids.

The genes are TRBV7-6 and TRBJ1-2; TRBD1 is a possible D gene (6 bases). The CDR3 contains 13 residues. Germline V CDR1 and CDR2: SGHVS, FNYEAQ. V lost 3 bases to trimming and J lost 2 bases, with 7 bases between them. CDR3 region: CASSLQGNYGYTF. In nucleotides, the CDR3 is TGTGCCAGCAGCTTGCAGGGGAACTATGGCTACACCTTC.

The chain has TRBV6-5 and TRBJ1-2; D is uncertain. V gave up 9 bases and J gave up 5 bases, with 10 bases separating them. CDR3 length: 11 amino acids. Germline V CDR1 and CDR2: MNHEY, SVGAGI. The CDR3 here is CARRTPYGYTF. For the CDR3, the DNA is TGTGCCAGACGAACACCTTATGGCTACACCTTC.

The chain links TRBV28 to TRBJ2-3, with D unresolved. The CDR3 runs to 12 residues. The V end lost 6 bases, the J end lost 6 bases, and 10 bases lay between the germline ends. Germline CDR1 is MDHEN and CDR2 is SYDVKM. The CDR3 sequence is CASRAYSDTQYF. DNA for the CDR3: TGTGCCAGCAGAGCCTACTCGGATACGCAGTATTTT.

The V gene is TRBV30, the J gene TRBJ1-2; 9 bases agree with TRBD1. V gave up 5 bases and J gave up 8 bases; unmatched junction bases: 18. The CDR3 consists of 16 residues. Germline values: CDR1 GTSNPN, CDR2 SVGIG (reference sequence). The CDR3 coding sequence is TGTGCCTGGGGGATACCCGGGACAGGGATTCGGGGGGGCTACACCTTC. As protein: CAWGIPGTGIRGGYTF.

This chain connects TRBV11-3 to TRBJ2-5; 7 nucleotides line up with TRBD2. Germline values: CDR1 SGHNT, CDR2 YENEEA. V lost 7 bases and J lost 4; bases outside the gene matches: 9. The CDR3 runs to 14 residues. The CDR3 here is CASNNGRRGETQYF. The CDR3 DNA sequence: TGTGCCAGCAACAACGGGAGGAGGGGAGAGACCCAGTACTTC. The whole variable domain, remainder taken from reference TRBV11-3 and TRBJ2-5, is EAGVVQSPRYKIIEKKQPVAFWCNPISGHNTLYWYLQNLGQGPELLIRYENEEAVDDSQLPKDRFSAERLKGVDSTLKIQPAELGDSAVYLCASNNGRRGETQYFGPGTRLLVL.